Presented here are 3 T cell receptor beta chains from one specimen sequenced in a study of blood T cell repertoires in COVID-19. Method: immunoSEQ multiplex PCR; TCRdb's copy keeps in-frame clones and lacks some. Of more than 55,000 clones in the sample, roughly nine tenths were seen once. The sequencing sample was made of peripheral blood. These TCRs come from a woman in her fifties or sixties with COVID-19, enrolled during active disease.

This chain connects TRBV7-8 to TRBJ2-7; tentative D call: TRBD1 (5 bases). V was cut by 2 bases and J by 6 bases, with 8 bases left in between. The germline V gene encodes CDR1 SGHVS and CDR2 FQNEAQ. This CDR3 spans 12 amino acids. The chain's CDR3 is CASSLPDSEQYF. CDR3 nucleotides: TGTGCCAGCAGCTTACCCGACAGCGAGCAGTACTTC.

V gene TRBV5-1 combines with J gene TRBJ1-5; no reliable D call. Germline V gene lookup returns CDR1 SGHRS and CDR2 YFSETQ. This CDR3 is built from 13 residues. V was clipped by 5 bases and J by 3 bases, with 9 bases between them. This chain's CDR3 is CASRSAVNQPQHF. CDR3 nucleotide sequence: TGCGCCAGCAGATCCGCAGTCAATCAGCCCCAGCATTTT.

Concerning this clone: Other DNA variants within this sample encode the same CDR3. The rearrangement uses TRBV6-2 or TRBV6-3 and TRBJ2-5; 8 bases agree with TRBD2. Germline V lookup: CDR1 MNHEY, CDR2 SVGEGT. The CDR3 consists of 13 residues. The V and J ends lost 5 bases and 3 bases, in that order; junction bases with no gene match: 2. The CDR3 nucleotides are TGTGCCAGCAGTCCAGCGGGAGAAGAGACCCAGTACTTC. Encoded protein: CASSPAGEETQYF.